The sequence of this T cell receptor beta chain was determined in a study of blood T cells in healthy people across ages. Study-level results: Age advanced and TCR beta diversity per million T cells fell, roughly linearly. A conclusive naive versus antigen-experienced comparison was prevented by the unsorted PBMCs. Expanded clonotype shifts may have been confounded, as the donors had an unknown CMV status.

Next came a second PCR, run for about 7 to 12 cycles, which used a sample-barcoded 5' primer along with a J-beta primer mix. Every cDNA was tagged by a template-switch adaptor with 12 random nucleotides. TCRdb itself ran the 5' RACE reads through MiXCR, one entry per CDR3 protein. Found here are about 640,000 distinct CDR3 sequences, roughly 58% of them singletons; the top ten hold over 35%. On this clonotype: As yet, its antigen is unknown. One junction end disagrees with the germline gene, perhaps due to a read error.

The CDR3 contains 13 residues. Germline-derived CDR1 and CDR2 are PRHDT and FYEKMQ (reference sequence). V and J are TRBV13 and TRBJ2-7; 7 nucleotides align to TRBD1. The source is a man aged 60-69 years in good health. The sample consisted of blood. CDR3 DNA sequence: TGTGCCAGCAGCTTGGGACAGTCCTACGGGCAGTACTTC. Its translation: CASSLGQSYGQYF.